This TCR beta chain was identified during a study of identical twins. The study, taken as a whole, reports: Because invariant MAIT and iNKT cells could be present, zero-insertion analyses could be partly confounded.

No donor was unhealthy or non-Caucasian. CDR3 length: 13 residues. Germline V gene sequence: CDR1 SQVTM, CDR2 ANQGSEA. Trimming stripped 3 bases from V and 3 bases from J, with 9 bases between. TCRdb re-called the 5' RACE reads with MiXCR, one entry per CDR3 protein. The repertoire includes 690,000 or so distinct CDR3 sequences, around 6% of them detected once, and around 1.7% sits in the top ten. In this sample, this clonotype turned up many times. What it binds is unknown. The sample taken for sequencing was naive T cells sorted from blood. V is TRBV29-1 and J is TRBJ2-1; tentative D call: TRBD2 (6 bases). This TCR derives from a man aged 18 to 29 in good health. The CDR3, as DNA: TGCAGCGTTGACGGGAGAATCTACAATGAGCAGTTCTTC. The encoded protein is CSVDGRIYNEQFF.